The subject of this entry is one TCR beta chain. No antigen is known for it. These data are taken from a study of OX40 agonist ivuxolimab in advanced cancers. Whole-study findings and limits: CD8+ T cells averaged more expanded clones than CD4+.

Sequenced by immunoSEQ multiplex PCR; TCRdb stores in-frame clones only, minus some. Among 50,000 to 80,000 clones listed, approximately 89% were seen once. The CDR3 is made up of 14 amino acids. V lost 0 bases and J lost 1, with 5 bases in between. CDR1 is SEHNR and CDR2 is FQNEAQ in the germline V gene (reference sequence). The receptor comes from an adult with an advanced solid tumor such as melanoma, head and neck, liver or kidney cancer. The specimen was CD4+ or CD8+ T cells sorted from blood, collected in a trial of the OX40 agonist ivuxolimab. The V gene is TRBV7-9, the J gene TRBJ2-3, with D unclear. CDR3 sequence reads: CASSLALGTDTQYF. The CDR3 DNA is TGTGCCAGCAGCTTAGCGCTGGGCACAGATACGCAGTATTTT.